What follows is one T cell receptor beta chain and its context. This entry comes from a study of blood T cell repertoires in COVID-19. Using immunoSEQ multiplex PCR, the repertoire was profiled, and TCRdb retains in-frame clones only, with some absent. The table includes 200,000 or so clones, under 90% detected once. V was trimmed by 2 bases and J by 7 bases, leaving 13 bases between them. The germline V gene has CDR1 SGHKS and CDR2 YYEKEE (reference sequence). The CDR3 has 13 amino acids. Enrolment of Seattle patients took place during active infection, and they were followed longitudinally. Sample: peripheral blood. The chain uses TRBV5-5 and TRBJ2-7, with a tentative D call TRBD1 (5 bases). This TCR was sampled from an older person with COVID-19, enrolled during active disease. CDR3 amino acids: CASSFRAAGEQYF. As DNA, the CDR3 is TGTGCCAGCAGCTTCAGGGCCGCCGGGGAGCAGTACTTC.